This record looks at one T cell receptor beta chain sequence and its context. What it binds is not known. Sequencing was performed with immunoSEQ multiplex PCR; in TCRdb, only in-frame clones are kept and a portion is missing. The sample contains about 80,000 clones, 80% to 85% of which appear only once. Trimming took 5 bases from V and 3 from J; bases not matched to a gene: 4. The CDR3 extends over 15 amino acids. Germline CDR1 reads MNHEY; CDR2 reads SVGAGI. This sample was included in a study of T cell clones after liver transplantation. Study information: Without induction therapy, subjects received standard immunosuppression until 12-24 months post-transplant.

Regarding the study as a whole: In a couple of subjects, few donor cells limited the measurable donor-reactive repertoire.

The sequenced sample was CD4+ T cells from blood, obtained 45 to 46 months after liver transplant. The rearrangement links TRBV6-5 to TRBJ2-1; the match to TRBD2 covers 10 bases. This TCR derives from a human patient who received a liver transplant. The graft donor may be the source of some T cells. The chain's CDR3 is CASSRTSGDYNEQFF. DNA of the CDR3: TGTGCCAGCAGTAGGACTAGCGGAGACTACAATGAGCAGTTCTTC.